This TCR beta chain was identified in a study of blood T cell repertoires in COVID-19. Sequenced by immunoSEQ multiplex PCR; TCRdb stores in-frame clones only, minus some. Among roughly 63,000 clones listed, approximately 89% were seen once. The V end was cut by 4 bases, the J end by 3 bases, with 14 bases between. Germline V CDR1 and CDR2: MGHRA, YSYEKL. The CDR3 runs 15 residues. The rearrangement joins TRBV4-1 to TRBJ2-3, with TRBD2 as a possible D gene (7 bases). Sequenced input: peripheral blood. This clonotype was sampled from a man aged 50 to 59 with active COVID-19. The CDR3 sequence: CASSPGEGGTDTQYF. The CDR3 DNA reads TGCGCCAGCAGCCCGGGCGAGGGGGGGACAGATACGCAGTATTTT.